What follows are 6 T cell receptor beta chains derived from one specimen sequenced in a study of regulatory T cells in long-lasting Graves disease. Noted time point: persistent/refractory GD, antithyroid drugs over 5 years with positive TRAb. Making the TCR library involved RNA that had been extracted from PBMCs. Arm-PCR with iRepertoire HTBI primers amplified the CDR3 regions for these TCR beta libraries. TCRdb redid the calling of the multiplex PCR reads with MiXCR, one entry per CDR3 protein. The sample has roughly 450,000 distinct CDR3 sequences; more than 20% are singletons. The source material was peripheral blood mononuclear cells (PBMCs), sampled when the disease was refractory, from a patient treated with antithyroid drugs. These receptors were taken from a female donor with Graves disease.

The chain has TRBV4-2 and TRBJ2-7; 10 positions match TRBD1. CDR3 length: 16 amino acids. The J segment lost 5 bases and the V segment lost 1 base, leaving 8 bases of the junction unmatched. Germline values: CDR1 LGHNA, CDR2 YNFKEQ. CDR3 region: CASSQGPGQGGHEQYF. CDR3 nucleotides: TGTGCCAGCAGCCAAGGGCCTGGACAGGGGGGCCACGAGCAGTACTTC.

This sequence joins TRBV15 and TRBJ1-5; D gene uncertain. This CDR3 has 15 amino acids. CDR1 is LNHNV and CDR2 is YYDKDF in the germline V gene (reference sequence). Trimming removed 5 bases at V and 0 bases at J, with 11 bases between. CDR3 residues: CATSPNPGSNQPQHF. CDR3 DNA: TGTGCCACCAGCCCAAATCCGGGTAGCAATCAGCCCCAGCATTTT.

The rearrangement joins TRBV12-3 or TRBV12-4 to TRBJ2-1; 7 nucleotides match TRBD2. The CDR3 spans 15 residues. V lost 1 base, J lost 5 bases, and 5 bases stayed unmatched. The CDR3 region has the DNA TGTGCCAGCAGTTTAGGGGGAGGGCCCCACAATGAGCAGTTCTTC. It yields the protein CASSLGGGPHNEQFF.

The count of this clonotype is one. The J gene is TRBJ2-1, the V gene TRBV12-3 or TRBV12-4; 8 bases align to TRBD2. This CDR3 is 14 amino acids long. The junction had 3 bases not matched to a gene; V was cut back by 6 bases and J by 2 bases. The CDR3 region is CASRRREAYNEQFF. The CDR3 region has the DNA TGTGCCAGCAGGCGGCGGGAGGCCTACAATGAGCAGTTCTTC.

The V gene is TRBV29-1, the J gene TRBJ2-7; maybe TRBD2 (6 bases). This CDR3 is built from 11 residues. Germline lookup yields CDR1 SQVTM and CDR2 ANQGSEA. V lost 5 bases and J lost 4, with 9 bases in between. The CDR3 DNA is TGCAGCGTTTCCGGACTATACGAGCAGTACTTC. It codes for CSVSGLYEQYF.

This clonotype was seen only a few times. The rearrangement uses TRBV20-1 and TRBJ2-7, with D perhaps TRBD2 (6 bases). There are 13 residues in the CDR3. V lost 1 base and J lost 4, with 11 bases in between. Per germline, CDR1 DFQATT and CDR2 SNEGSKA (reference sequence). CDR3 region: CSARAPGLYEQYF. The CDR3 DNA reads as TGCAGTGCTAGAGCTCCGGGACTTTACGAGCAGTACTTC.